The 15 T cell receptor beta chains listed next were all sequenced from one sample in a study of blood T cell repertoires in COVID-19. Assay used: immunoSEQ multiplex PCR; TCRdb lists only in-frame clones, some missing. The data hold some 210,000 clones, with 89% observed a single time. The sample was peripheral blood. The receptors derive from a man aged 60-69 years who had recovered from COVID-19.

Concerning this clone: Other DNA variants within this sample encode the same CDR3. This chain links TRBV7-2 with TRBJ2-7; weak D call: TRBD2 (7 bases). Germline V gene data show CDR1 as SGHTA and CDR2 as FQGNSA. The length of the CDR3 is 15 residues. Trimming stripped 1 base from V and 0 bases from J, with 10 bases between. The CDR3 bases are TGTGCCAGCAGCTTAGGGGGGGGCAGCTCCTACGAGCAGTACTTC. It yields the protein CASSLGGGSSYEQYF. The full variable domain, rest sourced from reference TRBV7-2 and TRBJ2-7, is GAGVSQSPSNKVTEKGKDVELRCDPISGHTALYWYRQSLGQGLEFLIYFQGNSAPDKSGLPSDRFSAERTGGSVSTLTIQRTQQEDSAVYLCASSLGGGSSYEQYFGPGTRLTVT.

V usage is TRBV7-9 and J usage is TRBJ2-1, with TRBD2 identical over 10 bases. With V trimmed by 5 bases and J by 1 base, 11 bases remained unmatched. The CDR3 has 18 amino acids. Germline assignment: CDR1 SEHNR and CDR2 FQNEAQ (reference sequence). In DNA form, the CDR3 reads TGTGCCAGCAGCCCCCTGGGGCTAGCGGGAGCATCCTACAATGAGCAGTTCTTC. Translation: CASSPLGLAGASYNEQFF.

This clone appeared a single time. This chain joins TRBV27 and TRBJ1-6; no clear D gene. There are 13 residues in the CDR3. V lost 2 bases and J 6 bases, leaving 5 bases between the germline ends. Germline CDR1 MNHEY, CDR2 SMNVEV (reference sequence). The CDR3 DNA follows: TGTGCCAGCAGTTTACGTTCTAATTCACCCCTCCACTTT. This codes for CASSLRSNSPLHF.

CDR3 in amino acids: CASSSQGLVTEAFF. Written as DNA, the CDR3 is TGTGCCAGCAGCTCACAGGGGTTGGTCACTGAAGCTTTCTTT. The chain is built from TRBV7-3 and TRBJ1-1, with 7 bases identical to TRBD1. CDR3 length: 14 residues. V shed 4 bases and J 4 bases; nucleotides not matched to a gene: 6. Germline loops: CDR1 SGHTA, CDR2 FQGTGA.

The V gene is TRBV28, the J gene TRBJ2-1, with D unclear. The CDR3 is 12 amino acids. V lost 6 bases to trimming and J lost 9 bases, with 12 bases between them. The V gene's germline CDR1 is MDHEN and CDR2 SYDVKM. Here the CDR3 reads CASSLLRGEQFF. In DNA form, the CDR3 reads TGTGCCAGCAGCCTTCTGCGCGGTGAGCAGTTCTTC.

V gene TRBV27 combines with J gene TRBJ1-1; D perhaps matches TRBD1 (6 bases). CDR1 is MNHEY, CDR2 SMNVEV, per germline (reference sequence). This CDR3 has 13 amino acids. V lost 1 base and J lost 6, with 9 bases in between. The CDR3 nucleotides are TGTGCCAGCAGTTTATACAGGGAAGCTGAAGCTTTCTTT. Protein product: CASSLYREAEAFF.

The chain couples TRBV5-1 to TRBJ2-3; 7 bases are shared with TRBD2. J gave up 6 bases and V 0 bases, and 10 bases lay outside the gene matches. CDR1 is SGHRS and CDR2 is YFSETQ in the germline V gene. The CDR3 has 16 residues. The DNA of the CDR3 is TGCGCCAGCAGCTTGGAAGGGCCTAGGGGAGGGGATACGCAGTATTTT. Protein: CASSLEGPRGGDTQYF. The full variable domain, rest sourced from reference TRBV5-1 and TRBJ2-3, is KAGVTQTPRYLIKTRGQQVTLSCSPISGHRSVSWYQQTPGQGLQFLFEYFSETQRNKGNFPGRFSGRQFSNSRSEMNVSTLELGDSALYLCASSLEGPRGGDTQYFGPGTRLTVL.

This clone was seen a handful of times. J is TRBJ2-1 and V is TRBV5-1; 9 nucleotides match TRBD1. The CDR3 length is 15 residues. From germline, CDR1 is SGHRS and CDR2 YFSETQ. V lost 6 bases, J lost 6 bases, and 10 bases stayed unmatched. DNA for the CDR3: TGCGCCAGCAAGGGGATGGGGACAGGGACCAATGAGCAGTTCTTC. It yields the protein CASKGMGTGTNEQFF. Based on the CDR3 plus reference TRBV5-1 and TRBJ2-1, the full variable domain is KAGVTQTPRYLIKTRGQQVTLSCSPISGHRSVSWYQQTPGQGLQFLFEYFSETQRNKGNFPGRFSGRQFSNSRSEMNVSTLELGDSALYLCASKGMGTGTNEQFFGPGTRLTVL.

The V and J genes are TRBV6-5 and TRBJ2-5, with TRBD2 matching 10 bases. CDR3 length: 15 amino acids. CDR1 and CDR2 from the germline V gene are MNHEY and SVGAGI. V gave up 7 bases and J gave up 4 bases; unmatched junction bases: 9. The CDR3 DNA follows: TGTGCCAGCATGATGACTAGCGGGTTCCGAGAGACCCAGTACTTC. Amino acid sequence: CASMMTSGFRETQYF.

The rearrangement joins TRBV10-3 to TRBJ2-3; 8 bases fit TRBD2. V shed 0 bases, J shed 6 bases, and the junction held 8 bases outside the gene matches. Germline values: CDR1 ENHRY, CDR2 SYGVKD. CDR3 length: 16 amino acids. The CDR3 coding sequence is TGTGCCATCAGTGAGTCGAGCGGGGGCCCGGGGGATACGCAGTATTTT. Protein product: CAISESSGGPGDTQYF.

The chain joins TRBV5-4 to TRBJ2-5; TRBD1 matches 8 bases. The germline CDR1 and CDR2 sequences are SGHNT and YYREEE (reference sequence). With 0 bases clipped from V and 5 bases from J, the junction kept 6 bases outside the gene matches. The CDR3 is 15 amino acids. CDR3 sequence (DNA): TGTGCCAGCAGCTTGGCCGCAGGGGGCAGGGAGACCCAGTACTTC. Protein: CASSLAAGGRETQYF.

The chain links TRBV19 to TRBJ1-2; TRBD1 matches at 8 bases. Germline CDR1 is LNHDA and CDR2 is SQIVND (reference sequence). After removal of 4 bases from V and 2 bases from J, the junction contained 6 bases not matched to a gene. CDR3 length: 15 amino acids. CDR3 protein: CASSKSAGGNYGYTF. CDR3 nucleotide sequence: TGTGCCAGTAGTAAAAGCGCAGGGGGCAACTATGGCTACACCTTC.

CDR3 in DNA: TGCGCCAGCAGCGAAGGGGACAGGGGGGACGGAAACACCATATATTTT. Residues: CASSEGDRGDGNTIYF. This chain joins TRBV5-1 and TRBJ1-3; 11 bases align to TRBD1. CDR3 length equals 16 residues. CDR1 and CDR2 from the germline V gene are SGHRS and YFSETQ. Unmatched junction bases numbered 7, after V lost 4 bases and J lost 4 bases.

CDR3 region: CASSRSGADQPQHF. For the CDR3, the DNA is TGTGCCAGCTCACGTTCAGGGGCGGATCAGCCCCAGCATTTT. The rearrangement joins TRBV18 to TRBJ1-5; a weak D match, TRBD1 (6 bases). The CDR3 is made up of 14 amino acids. CDR1 KGHSH and CDR2 LQKENI come from the germline V gene. V was shortened by 4 bases and J by 5 bases, with 12 bases between the two germline ends.

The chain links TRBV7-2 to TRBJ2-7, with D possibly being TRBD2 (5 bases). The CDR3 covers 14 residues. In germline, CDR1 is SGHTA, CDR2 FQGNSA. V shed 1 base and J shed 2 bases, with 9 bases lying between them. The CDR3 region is CASSLVSGAYEQYF. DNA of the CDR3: TGTGCCAGCAGCTTAGTATCCGGGGCCTACGAGCAGTACTTC.